The 27 T cell receptor beta chains listed next were all sequenced from one sample in a study of blood T cell repertoires in COVID-19. Using immunoSEQ multiplex PCR, the repertoire was profiled, and TCRdb retains in-frame clones only, with some absent. Of 100,000 to 150,000 clones listed, around 89% are singletons. The sequenced material came from peripheral blood. These TCRs come from a man aged 65 to 85 with active COVID-19.

The chain employs TRBV28 and TRBJ2-1; TRBD2 matches at 10 bases. This CDR3 is 15 amino acids long. CDR1 MDHEN and CDR2 SYDVKM come from the germline V gene. Trimming cost V 6 bases and J 8 bases; bases outside gene matches: 10. CDR3 in amino acids: CASRPGGLARDEQFF. CDR3 coding DNA: TGTGCCAGCAGACCTGGGGGACTAGCGAGGGATGAGCAGTTCTTC.

The V gene is TRBV7-9, the J gene TRBJ2-1, with 13 bases aligning to TRBD2. Looked up from germline, CDR1 is SEHNR and CDR2 is FQNEAQ (reference sequence). V lost 3 bases and J lost 7; bases outside the gene matches: 6. There are 16 residues in the CDR3. The CDR3 sequence is CASSFRTSGSMNEQFF. As DNA, the CDR3 is TGTGCCAGCAGCTTTCGGACTAGCGGGAGTATGAATGAGCAGTTCTTC. Full variable domain (missing parts from reference TRBV7-9 and TRBJ2-1): DTGVSQNPRHKITKRGQNVTFRCDPISEHNRLYWYRQTLGQGPEFLTYFQNEAQLEKSRLLSDRFSAERPKGSFSTLEIQRTEQGDSAMYLCASSFRTSGSMNEQFFGPGTRLTVL.

The chain has TRBV18 and TRBJ1-3; TRBD1 matches 7 bases. J gave up 9 bases and V 6 bases, and 11 bases lay outside the gene matches. CDR1 is KGHSH, CDR2 LQKENI, per germline. The CDR3 length is 14 residues. CDR3 loop: CASSSDRTVGTIYF. CDR3 in DNA: TGTGCCAGCTCCTCGGACAGGACCGTCGGCACCATATATTTT.

The chain employs TRBV19 and TRBJ2-1; 11 bases map to TRBD2. The CDR3 loop spans 17 amino acids. V shed 6 bases, J shed 4 bases, and the junction held 11 bases outside the gene matches. CDR1 is LNHDA and CDR2 is SQIVND in the germline V gene (reference sequence). The CDR3 DNA reads as TGTGCCAGTAGCTATACCGCTAGCGGGAGGACGTACAATGAGCAGTTCTTC. It yields the protein CASSYTASGRTYNEQFF.

CDR3 amino acids: CASSVSLAADTQYF. The DNA of the CDR3 is TGTGCCAGCAGTGTCTCCCTAGCCGCAGATACGCAGTATTTT. The chain links TRBV25-1 to TRBJ2-3; D may be TRBD2 (5 bases). From germline, CDR1 is MGHDK and CDR2 SYGVNS. This CDR3 is 14 amino acids long. Trimming pared 4 bases from V and 4 bases from J, leaving 12 bases between.

V and J are TRBV6-6 and TRBJ2-3; 8 nucleotides align to TRBD2. This CDR3 is built from 16 residues. Looked up from germline, CDR1 is MNHNY and CDR2 is SVGAGI (reference sequence). Trimming cost V 0 bases and J 2 bases; bases outside gene matches: 4. The CDR3 region has the DNA TGTGCCAGCAGTTACTCACTAGCGGAGCTCACAGATACGCAGTATTTT. Translation: CASSYSLAELTDTQYF.

In DNA form, the CDR3 reads TGTGCCAGCAGCTTACGGTACTATGGCTACACCTTC. Its protein is CASSLRYYGYTF. The chain joins TRBV7-2 to TRBJ1-2; D ambiguous. Germline CDR1 is SGHTA and CDR2 is FQGNSA. Trimming left V 2 bases short and J 3 bases short, with 4 bases between. The CDR3 totals 12 residues.

The V call is TRBV10-2, the J call TRBJ1-2; 8 bases match TRBD1. Germline assignment: CDR1 WSHSY and CDR2 SAAADI. The CDR3 is 13 amino acids. Trimming removed 10 bases from V and 4 bases from J; junction bases left unmatched: 8. The CDR3, as DNA: TGCGCCACCAAGGGGGACAGGTCCTATGGCTACACCTTC. This encodes CATKGDRSYGYTF.

The chain recombines TRBV5-1 with TRBJ1-4; no firm D call. CDR3 length equals 14 residues. V dropped 4 bases and J dropped 6 bases, with 13 bases sitting between them. Germline V gene lookup returns CDR1 SGHRS and CDR2 YFSETQ. In DNA form, the CDR3 reads TGCGCCAGCAGCCCCCGGAGAGCGGATGAAAAACTGTTTTTT. This encodes CASSPRRADEKLFF.

This clone appeared a few times. The chain uses TRBV4-2 and TRBJ1-1, with D unclear. Germline V gives CDR1 LGHNA, CDR2 YNFKEQ. CDR3 length: 13 residues. The ends were cut back, 0 bases at V and 6 bases at J, with 8 bases in the middle. Here the CDR3 reads CASSQDYGAEAFF. The CDR3 DNA follows: TGTGCCAGCAGCCAAGATTACGGGGCTGAAGCTTTCTTT.

The DNA for the CDR3 is TGTGCCACCCTTCCAGGGGGCAATGTGCGGGAGCTGTTTTTT. Its protein product is CATLPGGNVRELFF. This chain uses TRBV19 with TRBJ2-2; 8 bases align to TRBD1. The J segment lost 9 bases and the V segment lost 10 bases, leaving 13 bases of the junction unmatched. Germline CDR1 is LNHDA and CDR2 is SQIVND (reference sequence). This CDR3 has 14 amino acids.

The chain has TRBV19 and TRBJ2-3; TRBD1 might be the D (5 bases). The CDR3 covers 14 residues. Germline CDR1 LNHDA, CDR2 SQIVND (reference sequence). V was trimmed by 5 bases and J by 2 bases, leaving 11 bases between them. The CDR3 region is CASSGSGITDTQYF. CDR3 bases: TGTGCCAGTAGTGGGTCAGGGATCACAGATACGCAGTATTTT.

The chain links TRBV11-1 to TRBJ2-3; D possibly corresponds to TRBD2 (6 bases). Per the germline V gene, CDR1 is SGHAT and CDR2 is FQDESV (reference sequence). The CDR3 covers 14 residues. V was shortened by 4 bases and J by 1 base, with 9 bases between the two germline ends. CDR3 sequence: CASSSGGRTDTQYF. DNA for the CDR3: TGTGCCAGCAGCTCCGGGGGACGCACAGATACGCAGTATTTT.

The chain recombines TRBV7-3 with TRBJ2-1, with 7 bases that match TRBD2. The CDR3 consists of 15 residues. Germline assignment: CDR1 SGHTA and CDR2 FQGTGA. V was pared by 4 bases and J by 7 bases, with 10 bases of the junction left unmatched. The CDR3 nucleotides are TGTGCCAGCAGCTCGAACGCCCGGCGGGGGAATGAGCAGTTCTTC. Translation: CASSSNARRGNEQFF. Full variable domain (rest looked up from reference TRBV7-3 and TRBJ2-1): GAGVSQTPSNKVTEKGKYVELRCDPISGHTALYWYRQSLGQGPEFLIYFQGTGAADDSGLPNDRFFAVRPEGSVSTLKIQRTERGDSAVYLCASSSNARRGNEQFFGPGTRLTVL.

The V call is TRBV28, the J call TRBJ2-7, with 8 positions matching TRBD2. Germline V lookup: CDR1 MDHEN, CDR2 SYDVKM. V was clipped by 5 bases and J by 2 bases; unmatched bases: 5. The CDR3 spans 14 residues. CDR3 sequence: CASSDSGLAYEQYF. CDR3 nucleotide sequence: TGTGCCAGCAGTGACTCGGGACTAGCCTACGAGCAGTACTTC.

This rearrangement joins TRBV4-1 to TRBJ2-1; 7 nucleotides match TRBD2. The CDR3 length is 17 residues. CDR1 MGHRA and CDR2 YSYEKL come from the germline V gene. Trimming at V came to 3 bases and at J to 1 base, leaving 9 bases not matched to a gene. The CDR3 loop reads CASSQGLLADSYNEQFF. In nucleotides, the CDR3 is TGCGCCAGCAGCCAGGGACTCCTAGCGGATTCCTACAATGAGCAGTTCTTC.

The rearrangement links TRBV28 to TRBJ1-2; D not resolved. There are 15 residues in the CDR3. Germline CDR1 MDHEN, CDR2 SYDVKM. The ends were cut back, 2 bases at V and 6 bases at J, with 16 bases in the middle. The chain's CDR3 is CASSLLRVGTHGYTF. The CDR3 bases are TGTGCCAGCAGTTTACTGAGGGTTGGAACCCATGGCTACACCTTC.

DNA for the CDR3: TGTGCCAGCAGCCAAGTTGCAGGGACAGGGGGCTTAGCCTACGAGCAGTACTTC. Translation: CASSQVAGTGGLAYEQYF. V and J are TRBV14 and TRBJ2-7, with 12 bases identical to TRBD1. Germline CDR1 is SGHDN and CDR2 is FVKESK. The CDR3 consists of 18 residues. V shed 1 base, J shed 2 bases, and the junction held 9 bases outside the gene matches.

To note about this clone: At one end the junction does not follow the germline gene, possibly because of a read error. The chain is built from TRBV7-7 and TRBJ2-5; 7 nucleotides line up with TRBD2. The CDR3 has 14 residues. The germline CDR1 and CDR2 sequences are SSHAT and FNYEAQ (reference sequence). CDR3 loop: CASSPGRPQETQYF. The CDR3 DNA is TGTGCTAGCAGCCCCGGGAGGCCCCAGGAGACCCAGTACTTC.

The chain couples TRBV5-1 to TRBJ2-1, with TRBD2 matching over 14 bases. CDR3 size: 15 residues. J lost 9 bases, V lost 5 bases, and 7 bases had no gene match. The V gene's germline CDR1 is SGHRS and CDR2 YFSETQ. In DNA form, the CDR3 reads TGCGCCAGCAGGGGACTAGCGGGAGAAGATGGTGAGCAGTTCTTC. As protein: CASRGLAGEDGEQFF.

The rearrangement uses TRBV5-4 and TRBJ2-5, with TRBD1 identical over 9 bases. Per germline, CDR1 SGHNT and CDR2 YYREEE (reference sequence). Unmatched junction bases numbered 13, after V lost 0 bases and J lost 4 bases. This CDR3 is 18 amino acids long. CDR3 loop: CASSLGGTGFSFGETQYF. The CDR3 region has the DNA TGTGCCAGCAGCTTGGGTGGGACAGGGTTTTCTTTCGGAGAGACCCAGTACTTC.

The rearrangement uses TRBV6-5 and TRBJ2-7; a possible D gene is TRBD2 (5 bases). This CDR3 spans 14 amino acids. V was trimmed by 0 bases and J by 3 bases, leaving 9 bases between them. Looked up from germline, CDR1 is MNHEY and CDR2 is SVGAGI. CDR3 DNA: TGTGCCAGCAGTTACTCCCCGGGGAACTACGAGCAGTACTTC. It is translated as CASSYSPGNYEQYF.

The chain is built from TRBV24-1 and TRBJ2-1; 9 bases are a match to TRBD1. CDR1 KGHDR and CDR2 SFDVKD come from the germline V gene. Losses at the gene ends were 4 bases for V and 6 bases for J; bases not matched to a gene: 3. The CDR3 contains 14 residues. The CDR3: CATSEGGQGNEQFF. CDR3 bases: TGTGCCACCAGTGAAGGGGGACAGGGCAATGAGCAGTTCTTC.

This clone was seen a handful of times. CDR3 nucleotide sequence: TGTGCCAGTAGTATCGAAGGGGGTCAGCCCCAGCATTTT. This encodes CASSIEGGQPQHF. This sequence joins TRBV19 and TRBJ1-5; the D gene is possibly TRBD1 (6 bases). Looked up from germline, CDR1 is LNHDA and CDR2 is SQIVND (reference sequence). This CDR3 comprises 13 residues. Trimming left V 3 bases short and J 6 bases short, with 9 bases between. The whole variable domain, remainder taken from reference TRBV19 and TRBJ1-5, is DGGITQSPKYLFRKEGQNVTLSCEQNLNHDAMYWYRQDPGQGLRLIYYSQIVNDFQKGDIAEGYSVSREKKESFPLTVTSAQKNPTAFYLCASSIEGGQPQHFGDGTRLSIL.

J is TRBJ1-5 and V is TRBV27, with D hard to call. The CDR3 loop spans 13 amino acids. CDR1 and CDR2 from the germline V gene are MNHEY and SMNVEV (reference sequence). V lost 2 bases and J 4 bases, leaving 6 bases between the germline ends. The DNA for the CDR3 is TGTGCCAGCAGTTTAGTGAGAAATCAGCCCCAGCATTTT. Its translation is CASSLVRNQPQHF.

As regards this clone: Relative to the germline gene, one junction end is altered; a read error may explain this. The J gene is TRBJ2-1, the V gene TRBV24-1; 13 bases fit TRBD2. Germline CDR1 reads KGHDR; CDR2 reads SFDVKD. CDR3 size: 17 residues. CDR3 in DNA: TGTGCCACAAGTGGGGGGGGGACTAGCGGGATTTACAATGAGCAGTTCTTC. It codes for CATSGGGTSGIYNEQFF.

The chain couples TRBV15 to TRBJ2-6; the match to TRBD1 covers 9 bases. V lost 3 bases and J lost 2; bases outside the gene matches: 5. CDR1 is LNHNV and CDR2 is YYDKDF in the germline V gene (reference sequence). This CDR3 is 17 amino acids long. The CDR3, as DNA: TGTGCCACCAGCAGGGACAGGGGAAGGACTGGGGCCAACGTCCTGACTTTC. Its protein is CATSRDRGRTGANVLTF.